This TCR beta chain is from a study of vaccination and CD4 T cells after COVID-19. Study details: Researchers treated cells with overlapping spike peptides taken from SARS-CoV-2, HCoV-NL63, HCoV-OC43 and HCoV-229E. Treatment of control cultures consisted of a CEFX pool, an HIV-1 Nef pool, or no peptide.

Researchers used the Oncomine TCR Beta short-read assay to sequence DNA from cultured CD4+ T cells. TCRdb fed the PCR reads into MiXCR, producing one record per CDR3 protein. The profile shows around 16,000 distinct CDR3 sequences, roughly 50% of them singletons. The CDR3 runs to 13 residues. Per germline, CDR1 DFQATT and CDR2 SNEGSKA (reference sequence). Trimming left V 0 bases short and J 10 bases short, with 10 bases between. About this clonotype itself: The antigen is not known.

Treatment denoted: approximately 9-day PBMC culture with coronavirus spike peptide pools or control peptides (ViraFEST assay). The specimen was CD4+ T cells from blood, cultured in vitro, collected before SARS-CoV-2 vaccination. The TCR was taken from a human donor who had recovered from COVID-19. This sequence joins TRBV20-1 and TRBJ1-6; TRBD1 is a possible D gene (5 bases). The DNA of the CDR3 is TGCAGTGCTAGAGAGACGGGGCGCTCACCCCTCCACTTT. It codes for CSARETGRSPLHF.